This T cell receptor (beta chain) originates from a study of blood T cell repertoires in COVID-19. Data came from immunoSEQ multiplex PCR; TCRdb stores just in-frame clones and leaves some out. The profile shows under 250,000 clones, about 90% of them singletons. What was sequenced was PBMCs or T cells enriched from blood (not recorded which). The sequence derives from a woman in her 30s who had been exposed to COVID-19.

CDR3 amino acids: CASSEPLPGTRPIGTEQYF. CDR3 in DNA: TGTGCCAGCAGTGAACCCCTCCCCGGGACTAGACCCATAGGAACAGAGCAGTACTTC. The chain carries TRBV6-1 and TRBJ2-7; 8 nucleotides agree with TRBD2. V lost 2 bases and J lost 7; bases outside the gene matches: 22. CDR1 and CDR2 (germline): MNHNS, SASEGT. The CDR3 sequence is 19 residues long.